This T cell receptor (beta chain) was sequenced for a study of PD-L1 blockade in urothelial cancer. Study-wide context: Bladder-origin urothelial cancer in males described about 85% of the roughly 30 patients.

The CDR3 extends over 15 amino acids. V was clipped by 2 bases and J by 0 bases, with 7 bases between them. Germline V gives CDR1 KGHSH, CDR2 LQKENI. As to time point: peripheral blood 6 weeks after treatment start. Urothelial carcinoma affected the patients, and it was locally advanced or metastatic. This clone was counted a few times. This sample also contains other DNA sequences that code for the same CDR3. Here immunoSEQ multiplex PCR was the method, and the copy in TCRdb shows in-frame clones only, minus some. The table records 120,000 or so clones, roughly 88% of them present only once. This clonotype was obtained from a man aged 50 to 59 with urothelial cancer. The source was PBMCs, collected around atezolizumab (anti-PD-L1) treatment. V and J are TRBV18 and TRBJ2-2; D is possibly TRBD1 (6 bases). The CDR3 DNA follows: TGTGCCAGCTCACCAGGGACAACGAACACCGGGGAGCTGTTTTTT. This encodes CASSPGTTNTGELFF.